This T cell receptor (beta chain) was recorded in a study of T cell responses to AZD1222 COVID-19 vaccine (dated by TCRdb to about 2021). Study-wide context: TCR sequencing covered roughly 230 trial participants: roughly 200 given two doses of AZD1222 and 26 given two doses of MenACWY control vaccine. Enrollment into the trials was organized by age into subgroups of 18-55, 56-69 and 70-plus years, and those subgroups contained roughly 150, 30 and 60 TCR-sequenced participants, respectively. The full study reports these points: In the small 56-69-year group, the increase in depth fell short of significance, most likely because of low power. Conclusions about previously exposed vaccinees are limited because only six or seven AZD1222 recipients were SARS-CoV-2 seropositive at baseline. The whole spike protein was spanned by vaccine-associated CD4 TCRs, and dominant responses were seen in regions 160-218 and 743-854. Participants were mostly white British and included more females than males, and it was suggested by the authors that clonal diversity may have been underestimated. Because no day 14 peak-response samples were available, repertoires were characterized only after the peak T cell response. Epitopes outside the regions mutated in the B.1.351 and B.1.1.7 variants were reportedly recognized by nearly half of the unique spike-specific TCRs. Spike-specific TCR breadth and depth rose significantly after two AZD1222 doses compared with day 0 and with MenACWY recipients.

The CDR3 regions of human TCRbeta chains were subjected to immunosequencing. On the study's bioinformatics: Repertoire TCRs were checked for matches against a reference library of SARS-CoV-2-specific TCRs that had been generated using the MIRA antigen-specificity platform. Breadth meant the fraction of unique TCRs that were SARS-CoV-2-associated, whereas depth meant the fraction of total T cells that were SARS-CoV-2-associated. Each spike-specific TCR was assigned to its reactive spike region and to a CD4 or CD8 class using the MIRA data. Log10-transformed breadth and depth values were compared by one-way ANOVA with Sidak's multiple comparisons tests. TCRdb obtained this table from immuneACCESS and retained in-frame rearrangements with V and J assigned. These tables miss some clones; where compared with another copy, unresolved V genes account for less than half of the shortfall, and the remainder is unexplained. V, J and clone size reflect that table, while D and trimming were determined from the DNA. The table for this sample lists 75,000 to 80,000 clones; 60% to 85% of them were counted only once. The ten top clones hold 25% to 30% of the sample.

Via the germline V gene (reference sequence), CDR1 is MNHEY and CDR2 SMNVEV. V ends up 6 bases short and J 7 bases short, with an unmatched junction base count of 9. Inclusive of the bounding cysteine and phenylalanine, the CDR3 is 15 residues long. Solely the CDR3 DNA is kept, with 45 bases framed from the first base. About this clone itself: Its antigen remains undetermined. Per-nucleotide qualities are absent, and no much larger clonotype sits a single base away.

The time point label for this specimen denotes: about 28 days (+/-7) after the second vaccine dose. The treatment or condition label of this sample denotes: meningococcal conjugate vaccine given as trial control. The vaccinee samples were drawn from two UK trials, COV001 and COV002, one of which was a single-blind randomized controlled phase 2/3 trial testing AZD1222 (ChAdOx1 nCoV-19) in healthy adults. For TCRbeta chain sequencing, PBMC samples from trial participants were taken at day 0 and at day 28 after the second dose. This TCR was recovered from an adult who received the MenACWY meningococcal vaccine as a control. Sequenced here: peripheral blood, sampled 28 days after the second dose of the MenACWY control vaccine. Recombination connected TRBV27 to TRBJ2-1, with 10 junctional bases fitting TRBD2. The sequenced DNA is TGTGCCAGCAGGGGCCGACTAGCGGGTCGGAATGAGCAGTTCTTC. It translates as CASRGRLAGRNEQFF.